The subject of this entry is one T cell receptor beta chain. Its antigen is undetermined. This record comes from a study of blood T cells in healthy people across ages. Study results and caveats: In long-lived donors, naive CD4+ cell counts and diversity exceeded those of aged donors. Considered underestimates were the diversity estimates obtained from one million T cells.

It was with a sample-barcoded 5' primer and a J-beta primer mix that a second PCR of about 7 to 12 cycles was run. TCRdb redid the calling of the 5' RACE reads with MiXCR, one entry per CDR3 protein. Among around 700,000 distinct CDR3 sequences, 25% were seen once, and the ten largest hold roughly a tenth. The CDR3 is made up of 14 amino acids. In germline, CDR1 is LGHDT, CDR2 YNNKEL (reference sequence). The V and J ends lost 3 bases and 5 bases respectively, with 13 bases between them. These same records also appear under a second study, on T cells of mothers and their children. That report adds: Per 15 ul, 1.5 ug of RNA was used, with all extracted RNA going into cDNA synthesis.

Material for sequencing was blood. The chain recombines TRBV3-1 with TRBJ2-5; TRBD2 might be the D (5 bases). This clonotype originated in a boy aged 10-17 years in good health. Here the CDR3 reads CASSQDSYEETQYF. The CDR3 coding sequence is TGTGCCAGCAGCCAGGACTCATACGAGGAGACCCAGTACTTC.